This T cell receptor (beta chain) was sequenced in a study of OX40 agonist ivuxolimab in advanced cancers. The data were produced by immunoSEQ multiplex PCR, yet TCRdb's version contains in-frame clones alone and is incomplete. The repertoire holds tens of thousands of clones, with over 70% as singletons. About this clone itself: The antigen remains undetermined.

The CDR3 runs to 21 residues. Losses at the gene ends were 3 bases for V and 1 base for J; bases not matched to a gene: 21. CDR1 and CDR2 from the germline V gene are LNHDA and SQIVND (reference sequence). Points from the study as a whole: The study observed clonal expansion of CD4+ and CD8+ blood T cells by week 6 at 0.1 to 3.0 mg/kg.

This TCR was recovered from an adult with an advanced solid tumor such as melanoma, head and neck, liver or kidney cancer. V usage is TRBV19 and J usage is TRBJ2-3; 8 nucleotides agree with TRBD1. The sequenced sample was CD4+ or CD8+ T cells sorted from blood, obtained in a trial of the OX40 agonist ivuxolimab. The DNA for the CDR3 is TGTGCCAGTAGTATGACAGGGGTTCGGGGAGGCCCCAATATTGGCACAGATACGCAGTATTTT. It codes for CASSMTGVRGGPNIGTDTQYF.